The T cell receptor beta chain under discussion was sequenced for a study of shared clonotypes between healthy human individuals (dated by TCRdb to 2018 to 2020). Regarding the complete study: The cohort included a few men and two women between 18 and 49 years of age. Between about 0.8 and 9 billion PBMCs per donor were obtained by leukapheresis. To estimate repertoire size and how much clonotype sharing occurs between individuals, the study deeply sequenced the blood TCR repertoires of five healthy adults. Different laboratories and diverse techniques were used to prepare libraries and sequence TCR repertoires, to increase sequencing depth and limit assay-specific biases. Per donor, three plates each were used for CD4 naive and CD4 memory, two for CD8 naive, and one for CD8 memory.

Using the deep immunoSEQ assay, multiplex PCR amplified TCR CDR3 regions from genomic DNA. For each cell subset, the extracted genomic DNA was distributed evenly across all wells of several immunoSEQ 96-well plates, and each plate served as one replicate. Each replicate PCR for sorted subsets received about 210 ng genomic DNA, equal to roughly 30,000 T cell genomes. The purified libraries were quantified using a Qubit 3.0 fluorometer, sized with a Bioanalyzer 2100, and then quantified again using the KAPA Library Quantification kit. Every immunoSEQ 96-well plate was sequenced on a separate single-read 150-cycle Illumina NextSeq 550 flow cell. The paper's processing steps were these. Because the immunoSEQ output held only junctional sequences and lacked quality scores, the filtering could not match the filtering applied to full-length reads. Sequences were annotated with PyIR, a Python wrapper for IgBLAST v1.9, using IMGT germline references to assign V/J genes and CDR3. Any read was removed if the V/J assignment was weak (E-value above 1e-6), the CDR3 was missing, or the read contained stop codons, out-of-frame junctions, or ambiguous translated residues. V3J clonotypes were defined as sequences sharing an identical inferred V gene, J gene, and CDR3 amino acid sequence. Percentage overlap between repertoires was computed as shared unique clonotypes divided by the size of the smaller repertoire. Richness of each repertoire was evaluated using RTK rarefaction, the Chao1 estimator, and Recon v2.1 estimates of unobserved clonotypes. Generation probabilities for all TCRbeta clonotypes obtained by the gDNA method from a handful of donors were computed using OLGA. TCRdb obtained this table from immuneACCESS and retained in-frame rearrangements with V and J assigned. These tables miss some clones; where compared with another copy, unresolved V genes account for less than half of the shortfall, and the remainder is unexplained. D and trimming were read from the DNA, whereas the V and J calls and clone size are those reported in that table. The sample contains roughly 2 million clones, 95% of them found a single time. The ten largest account for 0.1% to 0.15% of the sample.

Healthy HIV-negative adults with no recently reported acute infections or vaccinations were included as donors. Only Caucasian adults living in Nashville, Tennessee, USA were represented among the donors. CD4+ T cells were enriched by magnetic negative selection; naive cells were then positively selected on CD45RA, and the negative fraction formed the memory subset. Blood was collected by leukapheresis, and PBMCs were isolated by Ficoll-Histopaque density gradient centrifugation and then cryopreserved in liquid nitrogen vapor phase. Analytical flow cytometry was used to check the purity and quantity of every magnetically sorted T cell population. Genomic DNA was isolated from every sorted fraction and measured by UV absorbance on a Nanodrop 2000c. Clipping removes 1 base from V and 1 base from J, with 0 as the unmatched junction base count. Based on the germline V gene, the CDR1 and CDR2 sequences are ENHRY and SYGVKD. The CDR3 covers 14 residues, taking in both the cysteine and the phenylalanine. CDR3 DNA is the only sequence kept; it has 42 bases, read in frame from the first base.

Results the study describes overall, beyond this receptor: Estimated clonotype richness was generally larger for naive than for memory subsets. Sampling was restricted to blood, and TCR repertoires in tissue are likely to differ from TCR repertoires in blood. Pairwise subsampling indicated that sequencing depth was expected to affect the degree of clonotype sharing among donors. The genetic and exposure-history diversity represented was limited by the small number of donors. Sharing across a handful of donors was observed for around 5% of naive CD4, 3.5% of naive CD8, 2% to 2.5% of memory CD4, and around 0.4% of memory CD8 clonotypes. Incomplete sequencing was indicated by rarefaction of sorted-subset datasets, despite the large sequencing depth. Clonotypes shared by all four sorted-subset donors showed higher generation probabilities than non-shared clonotypes.

Regarding this clone: Its antigen is unknown. Per-base quality was not reported, and no clone a single base away is much larger than it.

The receptor comes from a young man in good health. Sequences were obtained from naive CD4+ T cells sorted from blood. What this sample's cell subset or site label stands for: CD45RA+ positively selected. The chain links TRBV10-3 with TRBJ2-5; 7 junctional bases match TRBD2. DNA sequence: TGTGCCATCAGTGAGTGGGGGGGCCAAGAGACCCAGTACTTC. Its coded protein is CAISEWGGQETQYF.